The clone carrying this T cell receptor beta chain was detected a few times. The antigen is not known. This sample is drawn from a study of CD8 T cells in ankylosing spondylitis. Germline V gives CDR1 DFQATT, CDR2 SNEGSKA (reference sequence). The V and J ends lost 0 bases and 1 base, in that order; junction bases with no gene match: 7. The CDR3 extends over 16 amino acids. Libraries for TCR beta were made by quantitative 5'-RACE with molecular barcodes. TCRdb processed the 5' RACE reads anew with MiXCR; each CDR3 protein has one entry. The sample gives some 700,000 distinct CDR3 sequences, under 20% of which show up once; around 20% is in the top ten. Whole-study findings and limits: Disease-linked clones bore a CD8+ phenotype, appearing relatively rarely in peripheral blood. Characteristic, it appeared, of ankylosing spondylitis blood was a TCR beta motif of roughly eight highly homologous variants. In reactive arthritis synovial fluid and blood, some motif variants had been reported before.

The V and J genes are TRBV20-1 and TRBJ2-3; TRBD2 aligns across 7 bases. The sequence was obtained from a male donor with ankylosing spondylitis. Sequenced: blood, either unsorted or a sorted T cell fraction (not recorded which). CDR3 loop: CSARDQRGGGTDTQYF. The CDR3 DNA follows: TGCAGTGCTAGAGATCAAAGGGGAGGGGGCACAGATACGCAGTATTTT.